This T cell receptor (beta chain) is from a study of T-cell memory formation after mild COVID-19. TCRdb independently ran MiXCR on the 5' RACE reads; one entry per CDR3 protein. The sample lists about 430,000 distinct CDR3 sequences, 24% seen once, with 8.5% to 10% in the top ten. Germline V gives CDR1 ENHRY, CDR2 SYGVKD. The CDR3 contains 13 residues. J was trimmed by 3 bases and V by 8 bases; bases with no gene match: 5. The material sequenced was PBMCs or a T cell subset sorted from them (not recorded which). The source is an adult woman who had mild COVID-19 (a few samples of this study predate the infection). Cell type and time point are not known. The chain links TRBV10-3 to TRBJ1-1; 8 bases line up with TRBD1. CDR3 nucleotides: TGTGCCATCTGGACAGGGTGGGACACTGAAGCTTTCTTT. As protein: CAIWTGWDTEAFF.